The rows below give T cell receptor beta chains drawn from one sample of a study of response to subunit inactivated influenza vaccine. Each CDR3 protein is one row after TCRdb ran MiXCR on the RT-PCR reads. The table lists hundreds of thousands of distinct CDR3 sequences, approximately 14% of them singletons. Sequencing used PBMCs from blood, obtained around 15 days before vaccination. The receptors come from a man aged 50 or older who received an inactivated influenza vaccine. The CDR3 runs from the conserved cysteine through the conserved F or W. A D gene is named only where the DNA matches it firmly. Size is stated for part of the rows, as once, few or many counts, or as a class when the clone is expanded.

CDR3,DNA,size,D,J,V
CSAGGEGSSPGELFF,TGCAGTGCGGGGGGGGAGGGCAGTTCCCCCGGGGAGCTGTTTTTT,.,TRBD2,TRBJ2-2,TRBV20-1
CASSPGQNYNEQFF,TGCGCCAGCAGCCCGGGACAAAACTACAATGAGCAGTTCTTC,.,.,TRBJ2-1,TRBV5-1
CASSSSYLDRGRFTGELFF,TGTGCCAGCAGTTCCTCCTACCTGGACAGGGGTCGATTCACCGGGGAGCTGTTTTTT,few,TRBD1,TRBJ2-2,TRBV28
CASSPLSVRNTEAFF,TGTGCCAGCAGTCCTCTCTCGGTCCGGAACACTGAAGCTTTCTTT,few,.,TRBJ1-1,TRBV27
CSARGSSGREEQFF,TGCAGTGCTAGGGGGTCTAGCGGGAGAGAGGAGCAGTTCTTC,few,TRBD2,TRBJ2-1,TRBV20-1
CASRLDSIYEQFF,TGTGCCAGCAGATTGGATTCGATTTACGAGCAGTTCTTC,many,.,TRBJ2-1,TRBV12-3/TRBV12-4
CASSLAEVYEQYF,TGTGCCAGCAGTCTAGCGGAGGTCTACGAGCAGTACTTC,few,TRBD2,TRBJ2-7,TRBV6-2/TRBV6-3
CAIRRGHLQETQYF,TGTGCCATCAGGCGGGGACACCTGCAAGAGACCCAGTACTTC,.,.,TRBJ2-5,TRBV10-3
CASSGSSQETQYF,TGTGCCAGCAGTGGAAGCAGCCAAGAGACCCAGTACTTC,.,.,TRBJ2-5,TRBV25-1
CASSWDGENTEAFF,TGCGCCAGCAGCTGGGACGGGGAGAACACTGAAGCTTTCTTT,many,.,TRBJ1-1,TRBV5-1
CASSSGGPASYEQYF,TGTGCCAGCAGTTCAGGGGGCCCTGCTTCCTACGAGCAGTACTTC,.,TRBD1,TRBJ2-7,TRBV28
CSAKRDSGNTIYF,TGCAGTGCTAAAAGGGACTCTGGAAACACCATATATTTT,few,.,TRBJ1-3,TRBV20-1
CASSLPRSSGRADNEQFF,TGTGCCAGCAGTTTGCCCCGCTCTAGCGGGAGGGCCGACAATGAGCAGTTCTTC,.,TRBD2,TRBJ2-1,TRBV28
CASSHDSDREPQYF,TGCGCCAGCAGCCACGACAGCGACAGGGAGCCGCAGTATTTT,few,TRBD1,TRBJ2-3,TRBV4-3
CASGLAGVLKNIQYF,TGTGCCAGCGGACTAGCGGGAGTCCTTAAAAACATTCAGTACTTC,.,TRBD2,TRBJ2-4,TRBV19
CASSFRTGSYGYTF,TGTGCCAGCAGCTTTAGGACAGGGAGCTATGGCTACACCTTC,many,TRBD1,TRBJ1-2,TRBV5-6
CASSPSPSSYNSPLHF,TGTGCCAGCTCACCATCGCCAAGCTCCTATAATTCACCCCTCCACTTT,.,.,TRBJ1-6,TRBV18
CASSLQEVGEQFF,TGTGCCAGCAGCTTACAGGAGGTTGGTGAGCAGTTCTTC,.,.,TRBJ2-1,TRBV7-3
CASSWGLGTQYNEQFF,TGCGCCAGCAGCTGGGGGTTGGGGACACAATACAATGAGCAGTTCTTC,.,.,TRBJ2-1,TRBV5-1
CASSARAGTGYNEQFF,TGTGCCAGCAGCGCACGAGCCGGGACAGGGTACAATGAGCAGTTCTTC,few,TRBD1,TRBJ2-1,TRBV7-2
CASSTHRERAEQYF,TGTGCCAGCAGCACCCACAGGGAAAGAGCCGAGCAGTACTTC,.,.,TRBJ2-7,TRBV4-2
CASSLGYYPNEQFF,TGCGCCAGCAGCTTGGGTTACTACCCCAATGAGCAGTTCTTC,few,.,TRBJ2-1,TRBV5-1
CASSGGQGGQPQHF,TGTGCCAGCAGCGGGGGACAGGGGGGTCAGCCCCAGCATTTT,.,TRBD1,TRBJ1-5,TRBV9
CASSLFGSPGGQFF,TGTGCCAGCAGTTTATTTGGGTCTCCGGGTGGGCAGTTCTTC,.,.,TRBJ2-1,TRBV12-3/TRBV12-4
CASSIGLGGRETQYF,TGTGCCAGTAGTATAGGCCTCGGGGGCCGGGAGACCCAGTACTTC,few,.,TRBJ2-5,TRBV19
CAISETHGGWDTEAFF,TGTGCCATCAGTGAGACGCACGGGGGCTGGGACACTGAAGCTTTCTTT,.,.,TRBJ1-1,TRBV10-3
CSVKRGSYEQYF,TGCAGCGTCAAAAGGGGTTCCTACGAGCAGTACTTC,many,.,TRBJ2-7,TRBV29-1
CSARDGREGREQFF,TGCAGTGCTAGAGATGGGCGGGAGGGCCGCGAGCAGTTCTTC,few,TRBD2,TRBJ2-1,TRBV20-1
CASSGGENTEAFF,TGTGCCAGCAGCGGGGGAGAAAACACTGAAGCTTTCTTT,many,.,TRBJ1-1,TRBV5-5
CSLRGTEAFF,TGCAGTCTACGGGGGACTGAAGCTTTCTTT,many,.,TRBJ1-1,TRBV20-1
CSAHVGGAETQYF,TGCAGTGCCCACGTCGGGGGCGCGGAGACCCAGTACTTC,.,.,TRBJ2-5,TRBV20-1
CASRSSGGLYNEQFF,TGCGCCAGCAGGTCTAGCGGGGGGCTCTACAATGAGCAGTTCTTC,.,TRBD2,TRBJ2-1,TRBV5-1
CASSLGGFSNQPQHF,TGTGCCAGCAGCTTGGGGGGTTTTAGCAATCAGCCCCAGCATTTT,many,.,TRBJ1-5,TRBV5-6
CASSAVRGNEQFF,TGTGCCAGCAGCGCAGTTAGGGGAAATGAGCAGTTCTTC,few,.,TRBJ2-1,TRBV9
CSAAKMNTGELFF,TGCAGTGCTGCAAAGATGAACACCGGGGAGCTGTTTTTT,.,.,TRBJ2-2,TRBV20-1
CASSTLGTSGIYEQYF,TGTGCCAGTAGTACCCTCGGGACTAGCGGGATCTACGAGCAGTACTTC,.,TRBD2,TRBJ2-7,TRBV19
CASSSSGPQEGYTF,TGTGCCAGCAGTTCCTCGGGACCCCAAGAGGGCTACACCTTC,many,.,TRBJ1-2,TRBV28
CAISGGSGQETQYF,TGTGCCATCAGTGGTGGTAGCGGACAAGAGACCCAGTACTTC,few,.,TRBJ2-5,TRBV10-3
CSAGRTVEQYF,TGCAGTGCGGGGCGCACCGTCGAGCAGTACTTC,few,.,TRBJ2-7,TRBV20-1
CASTPPRGTQYF,TGTGCCAGCACCCCACCAAGGGGAACCCAGTACTTC,.,.,TRBJ2-5,TRBV28